This T cell receptor (beta chain) was captured in a study of response to subunit inactivated influenza vaccine. Findings and caveats of the study: Every seasonal influenza vaccination brings in few new T cells, the authors suggested.

TCRdb itself ran the RT-PCR reads through MiXCR, one entry per CDR3 protein. Among some 500,000 distinct CDR3 sequences listed, about 25% were seen once. Details on this clonotype: Its antigen remains unidentified.

This CDR3 spans 16 amino acids. From germline, CDR1 is SEHNR and CDR2 FQNEAQ (reference sequence). Trimming took 6 bases from V and 0 from J, leaving 15 bases between them. The material was CD4+ T cells sorted from PBMCs, obtained roughly 5 days after vaccination. The chain carries TRBV7-9 and TRBJ2-1; the D is unclear. The receptor was derived from a man aged 50 or older who received an inactivated influenza vaccine. This chain's CDR3 is CASRRIDLSSYNEQFF. The CDR3 DNA is TGTGCCAGCAGACGGATCGATCTGAGCTCCTACAATGAGCAGTTCTTC.